The 13 T cell receptor beta chains presented below share a single source sample, sequenced in a study of graft-versus-host responses after intestinal transplantation. Their target antigens are unknown. Repertoires were generated with immunoSEQ multiplex PCR, while TCRdb's copy carries only in-frame clones and drops some. The sample consists of more than 95,000 clones, roughly 90% of them appearing once. The source material was unstimulated CD4+ T cells sorted from spleen or lymph node cells, sampled before intestinal transplant. Receptor source: a human donor who received an intestinal transplant.

The V call is TRBV30, the J call TRBJ2-7; TRBD1 agrees at 9 bases. Germline CDR1 reads GTSNPN; CDR2 reads SVGIG (reference sequence). CDR3 size: 13 residues. The ends lost 0 bases at V and 6 bases at J; junction bases unmatched: 3. The CDR3 DNA sequence: TGTGCCTGGAGTGTACAGGGGGCGGGCGAGCAGTACTTC. Its protein is CAWSVQGAGEQYF.

The CDR3, as DNA: TGTGCCAGCAGCTTTTCGGCAGGGGGGTCTGGAAACACCATATATTTT. Translated: CASSFSAGGSGNTIYF. The chain uses TRBV7-9 and TRBJ1-3; 7 nucleotides match TRBD1. CDR3 length equals 16 residues. From germline, CDR1 is SEHNR and CDR2 FQNEAQ (reference sequence). Trimming took 3 bases from V and 1 from J; bases not matched to a gene: 6.

The rearrangement joins TRBV6-5 to TRBJ2-7, with 7 bases matching TRBD2. The germline V gene encodes CDR1 MNHEY and CDR2 SVGAGI. This CDR3 has 14 amino acids. The V segment lost 7 bases and the J segment 4 bases; nucleotides outside the gene matches: 10. In DNA form, the CDR3 reads TGTGCCAGCAAACACCGGGACTATGGGTACGAGCAGTACTTC. It specifies CASKHRDYGYEQYF.

This chain links TRBV9 with TRBJ2-1; 7 nucleotides match TRBD2. The trim removed 0 bases at V and 9 bases at J, leaving 9 bases unmatched. CDR3 length equals 15 residues. Germline CDR1 is SGDLS and CDR2 is YYNGEE. The chain's CDR3 is CASSVALALDVEQFF. Written as DNA, the CDR3 is TGTGCCAGCAGCGTAGCACTAGCGCTGGATGTTGAGCAGTTCTTC.

As DNA, the CDR3 is TGTGCCACCACATCGTCTAGGGCCACAAGCTCCTACGAGCAGTACTTC. Its translation is CATTSSRATSSYEQYF. This sequence joins TRBV6-6 and TRBJ2-7, with D hard to call. Trimming removed 10 bases at V and 0 bases at J, with 22 bases between. In germline, CDR1 is MNHNY, CDR2 SVGAGI (reference sequence). This CDR3 region has 16 residues.

This clone turned up a few times. In the same sample, other DNA sequences code for this CDR3. This rearrangement joins TRBV19 to TRBJ2-7; D not certain. The germline V gene has CDR1 LNHDA and CDR2 SQIVND (reference sequence). The CDR3 sequence is 13 residues long. Trimming pared 5 bases from V and 3 bases from J, leaving 11 bases between. The CDR3 is CASSPRTVYEQYF. The CDR3 DNA reads TGTGCCAGTAGTCCCCGGACGGTCTACGAGCAGTACTTC. Based on the CDR3 plus reference TRBV19 and TRBJ2-7, the full variable domain is DGGITQSPKYLFRKEGQNVTLSCEQNLNHDAMYWYRQDPGQGLRLIYYSQIVNDFQKGDIAEGYSVSREKKESFPLTVTSAQKNPTAFYLCASSPRTVYEQYFGPGTRLTVT.

The genes are TRBV6-1 and TRBJ1-2; D perhaps matches TRBD1 (5 bases). V lost 4 bases, J lost 4 bases, and 7 bases lay in between. Germline-derived CDR1 and CDR2 are MNHNS and SASEGT. This CDR3 is built from 12 residues. The CDR3: CASSVTGYGYTF. For the CDR3, the DNA is TGTGCCAGCAGTGTCACAGGCTATGGCTACACCTTC.

J is TRBJ2-5 and V is TRBV19, with TRBD2 identical over 11 bases. The CDR3 extends over 16 amino acids. Germline trimming cut 5 bases from V and 5 bases from J; bases unmatched to any gene: 10. CDR1 and CDR2 (germline): LNHDA, SQIVND (reference sequence). The CDR3 protein is CASSVLAGAFLETQYF. As DNA, the CDR3 is TGTGCCAGTAGTGTACTAGCGGGGGCCTTTCTCGAGACCCAGTACTTC.

This chain links TRBV5-4 with TRBJ2-1; D is possibly TRBD1 or TRBD2 (5 bases each). V was trimmed by 4 bases and J by 0 bases, leaving 14 bases between them. Germline V CDR1 and CDR2: SGHNT, YYREEE (reference sequence). This CDR3 has 16 residues. The CDR3 coding sequence is TGTGCCAGCAGCCAGCGAGGGGTGAGCTCCTACAATGAGCAGTTCTTC. Protein: CASSQRGVSSYNEQFF.

CDR3 protein: CASSANYGYTF. The CDR3 DNA reads as TGTGCCAGCAGCGCCAACTATGGCTACACCTTC. The rearrangement links TRBV9 to TRBJ1-2; D ambiguous. CDR1 and CDR2 from the germline V gene are SGDLS and YYNGEE. V dropped 3 bases and J dropped 2 bases, with 2 bases sitting between them. CDR3 size: 11 residues.

The rearrangement joins TRBV2 to TRBJ1-5; D not resolved. In germline, CDR1 is SNHLY, CDR2 FYNNEI. The CDR3 has 15 residues. V gave up 1 base and J gave up 0 bases, with 7 bases separating them. The CDR3 DNA follows: TGTGCCAGCAGTGAAGGAGGTTATAGCAATCAGCCCCAGCATTTT. Translated, it gives CASSEGGYSNQPQHF. The full variable domain, with the rest looked up from reference TRBV2 and TRBJ1-5, is EPEVTQTPSHQVTQMGQEVILRCVPISNHLYFYWYRQILGQKVEFLVSFYNNEISEKSEIFDDQFSVERPDGSNFTLKIRSTKLEDSAMYFCASSEGGYSNQPQHFGDGTRLSIL.

This chain connects TRBV19 to TRBJ1-5; D uncertain. CDR1 and CDR2 from the germline V gene are LNHDA and SQIVND (reference sequence). CDR3 length: 12 amino acids. V gave up 5 bases and J gave up 7 bases, with 9 bases separating them. The CDR3 DNA is TGTGCCAGTAGTCCAGACCAGCAGCCCCAGCATTTT. It encodes CASSPDQQPQHF. The variable domain in full, with the rest retrieved from reference TRBV19 and TRBJ1-5, is DGGITQSPKYLFRKEGQNVTLSCEQNLNHDAMYWYRQDPGQGLRLIYYSQIVNDFQKGDIAEGYSVSREKKESFPLTVTSAQKNPTAFYLCASSPDQQPQHFGDGTRLSIL.

This clone was found once. The chain joins TRBV6-1 to TRBJ1-3, with D hard to call. The length of the CDR3 is 14 residues. Trimming shortened V by 3 bases and J by 4 bases, and 10 bases separated the two germline ends. Germline CDR1 MNHNS, CDR2 SASEGT. The CDR3 is CASSDPTEGNTIYF. The CDR3 DNA reads TGTGCCAGCAGTGACCCGACGGAAGGAAACACCATATATTTT.